This is a list of T cell receptor beta chains from one sample in a study of cytomegalovirus exposure and HLA in healthy donors. Sequencing was performed with immunoSEQ multiplex PCR; in TCRdb, only in-frame clones are kept and a portion is missing. The sample consists of about 180,000 clones, over 65% of them appearing once. The material sequenced was PBMCs. The receptors here all came from a man between 18 and 29 years old in good health and CMV-seronegative. CDR3s include the opening cysteine and the closing phenylalanine or tryptophan. Fields, in order: V gene, clone size, D gene, J gene, CDR3 protein, CDR3 DNA. A D gene is named only where the DNA matches it firmly. A row's size may be missing; if present it is once, few, many or a size class.

TRBV9	once	TRBD2	TRBJ2-3	CASSVDGTSGDTQYF	TGTGCCAGCAGCGTGGACGGGACTAGCGGAGATACGCAGTATTTT
TRBV30	.	TRBD1	TRBJ1-6	CAWRLPDRAGSPLHF	TGTGCCTGGAGACTCCCCGACAGGGCGGGCTCACCCCTCCACTTT
TRBV6-1	.	.	TRBJ2-3	CASSEAFDGGLLTDTQYF	TGTGCCAGCAGTGAAGCCTTCGACGGGGGGCTGCTCACAGATACGCAGTATTTT
TRBV6-5	.	TRBD2	TRBJ2-3	CASSLAVRTDTQYF	TGTGCCAGCAGCCTAGCGGTTCGCACAGATACGCAGTATTTT
TRBV5-4	.	TRBD2	TRBJ2-3	CASSLWGRGGTDTQYF	TGTGCCAGCAGCTTGTGGGGGCGGGGGGGCACAGATACGCAGTATTTT
TRBV6-6	few	TRBD1	TRBJ1-4	CASNGQGAEKLFF	TGTGCCAGCAACGGACAGGGGGCTGAAAAACTGTTTTTT
TRBV7-6	.	TRBD2	TRBJ2-1	CASSPGEAGGLIRGRQFF	TGTGCCAGCAGCCCTGGGGAAGCGGGGGGCCTAATAAGGGGGCGGCAGTTCTTC
TRBV5-4	.	.	TRBJ1-2	CASSQTAGRLFNYGYTF	TGTGCCAGCAGCCAGACAGCGGGACGCCTTTTTAACTATGGCTACACCTTC
TRBV18	.	.	TRBJ2-5	CASSPGLGETQYF	TGTGCCAGCTCACCAGGGCTGGGAGAGACCCAGTACTTC
TRBV6-5	.	TRBD2	TRBJ2-3	CASSLAGLSTDTQYF	TGTGCCAGCAGTTTAGCGGGACTTAGCACAGATACGCAGTATTTT
TRBV6-5	.	.	TRBJ1-2	CASRNRDGYTF	TGTGCCAGCAGGAACAGGGATGGCTACACCTTC
TRBV5-1	.	.	TRBJ1-4	CASSGGTAATNEKLFF	TGCGCCAGCAGCGGGGGGACTGCTGCAACTAATGAAAAACTGTTTTTT
TRBV7-3	once	TRBD2	TRBJ2-1	CASSPVAGPYNEQFF	TGTGCCAGCAGCCCCGTAGCGGGACCATACAATGAGCAGTTCTTC
TRBV5-4	few	.	TRBJ1-1	CASWGLMNTEAFF	TGTGCCAGCTGGGGACTTATGAACACTGAAGCTTTCTTT
TRBV4-2	.	.	TRBJ2-7	CASSQDERRTSYEQYF	TGTGCCAGCAGCCAAGATGAGCGGAGGACTTCCTACGAGCAGTACTTC
TRBV9	.	.	TRBJ1-1	CASSVEGKGGAEAFF	TGTGCCAGCAGCGTAGAGGGGAAGGGTGGGGCTGAAGCTTTCTTT
TRBV30	.	TRBD2	TRBJ2-7	CAWSVLGGGLGGEQYF	TGTGCCTGGAGTGTACTCGGGGGGGGCCTAGGAGGCGAGCAGTACTTC
TRBV7-9	.	TRBD1	TRBJ1-1	CASSSLRQGMNTEAFF	TGTGCCAGCAGCTCACTTCGACAGGGAATGAACACTGAAGCTTTCTTT
TRBV6-5	few	.	TRBJ1-6	CASSEVDWGSPLHF	TGTGCCAGCAGTGAAGTGGACTGGGGTTCACCCCTCCACTTT
TRBV7-9	.	.	TRBJ2-2	CASSLTGINTGELFF	TGTGCCAGCAGTTTAACAGGGATCAACACCGGGGAGCTGTTTTTT
TRBV7-8	.	TRBD2	TRBJ2-1	CASSLEGLAGVGEQFF	TGTGCCAGCAGCTTAGAAGGGCTAGCGGGAGTCGGTGAGCAGTTCTTC
TRBV6-4	.	TRBD2	TRBJ2-2	CASSERGGVTGELFF	TGTGCCAGCAGTGAACGGGGGGGGGTCACCGGGGAGCTGTTTTTT